What follows describes a single T cell receptor beta chain. This clone occurred many times. Which antigen it targets is not known. No clone much larger than this one lies a single base away; base qualities are absent. The CDR3, cysteine through phenylalanine, is 14 amino acids long. The CDR3 DNA has 42 bases and is translated from base 1. The germline V gene (reference sequence) yields GTSNPN for CDR1 and SVGIG for CDR2. Deletion took 4 bases off V and 2 bases off J, with a span of 15 bases between the germline ends. The data stem from a study of metastatic and nonmetastatic thyroid tumors (dated by TCRdb to 2018 to 2021). A note on the overall study: Repertoires from peripheral blood and from tumor or nodule tissue samples of malignant and benign thyroid patients were compared.

Before undergoing thyroid surgery, none of the patients had been given any kind of treatment. Patient clinical samples collected from the early 2010s to the late 2010s were retrospectively analysed using T-cell receptor beta sequencing. Library preparation was by PCR. These reads were obtained on an Illumina HiSeq 4000. High-throughput sequencing was used to profile the TCR beta-chain CDR3 region of each patient. As for the original processing: CDR3 differences across clinicopathological groups were used to build a classifier for discriminating distant-metastatic papillary thyroid cancer patients. To measure repertoire diversity the researchers used the Shannon index, while the Morisita-Horn index served to gauge how similar the tumor and blood repertoires were. The public reads were reanalyzed by TCRdb: fastp trimming at Q25, MiXCR alignment, in-frame beta chains only. These V and J calls originate from TCRdb's pipeline instead of the authors' own analysis. This sample gives tens of thousands of clones in total; roughly a fifth of them show up just once. The ten most abundant clones make up about 3.8% of the sample.

Beyond this particular receptor, the publication reports: TCR beta diversity was reported as significantly higher in malignant tumors than in benign nodules, in both blood and tumor samples.

The chain couples TRBV30 to TRBJ2-7; no D gene is confidently identified. The sample was blood. The origin of this receptor is a male donor with papillary thyroid cancer or a benign thyroid nodule (not recorded which). Some clones in this sample may be carry-over from other donors' samples. The CDR3 region has the sequence CAWTDTIGTYEQYF. The DNA is as follows: TGTGCCTGGACCGACACGATAGGTACCTACGAGCAGTACTTC.